This TCR beta chain is from a study of regulatory dendritic cells for organ transplantation listed by TCRdb under 2017. In the study overall: To make regulatory dendritic cells, monocytes were cultured with vitamin D3 on days 0 and 4, plus IL-10 on day 4. To evaluate the response of the DCs to a potent maturation-inducing agent, LPS was added to DC cultures on day 6. Before and after allostimulation with regulatory or mature dendritic cells, TCRbeta repertoires were sequenced from sorted naive and memory CD4+ and CD8+ T cells. General conclusions and limits of the study: Of the resting subsets, memory CD8+ T cells had the largest number of alloreactive TCR clonotypes. In both subjects, allostimulation led to expansion of memory CD8+ clones, though the expansion induced by regulatory dendritic cells appeared to be more limited than that induced by mature dendritic cells. Only a couple of subjects were sequenced, and the authors noted considerable between-individual heterogeneity in the alloreactive memory CD8+ T cell pool. Highly diverse repertoires were observed in naive CD4+ and CD8+ T cells, whereas lower diversity was observed in memory cells, and the most oligoclonal repertoires were found in memory CD8+ cells.

The trim is 0 bases for V and 0 bases for J, with a gap of 17 bases between the germline ends. CDR1 is given as LNHNV and CDR2 as YYDKDF, both from the germline V gene (reference sequence). Its CDR3 holds 18 amino acids, cysteine through phenylalanine. The DNA shown is the 54-base CDR3, in frame from base 1. The TCRbeta CDR3 regions were amplified in a multiplexed two-step PCR with Vbeta-specific forward primers and Jbeta-specific reverse primers. Through the immunoSEQ service, TCRbeta libraries were sequenced on an Illumina instrument. As for the authors' bioinformatics: IMGT annotation was used to assign V, D and J genes, and synthetic CDR3 analogues were used to correct counts for multiplex PCR bias. The immunoSEQ Analyzer calculated repertoire clonality as one minus the normalized Shannon entropy. Fisher's exact test with Benjamini-Hochberg false discovery rate control was used to define clonal expansion, with two-tailed P<0.01. TCRdb mirrors the immuneACCESS table, restricted to in-frame sequences. Some clones are absent from its copies; in checked studies, under half trace to an unresolved V gene, and the reason for the others is unknown. That table is the source of V, J and clone size, and D and trimming were worked out from the DNA. The sample table lists about 20,000 clones, approximately 85% of them with a count of one. Roughly 0.26% of the sample is taken by the ten largest.

As to this clone: What this receptor recognizes is not known. The input lacks base qualities; no much larger clone sits a single base away.

Sorted T cell subsets were CFSE-labeled and co-cultured for under 6 days with allogeneic regulatory or mature dendritic cells at a 1:10 DC:T ratio. FACS was used to sort CD4+ or CD8+ cells into naive T cells (CD45RA+) and memory T cells (CD45RO+). T cells for TCR sequencing came from a couple of healthy control subjects. The Qiagen DNeasy Blood & Tissue Kit was used for extraction of genomic DNA. The V and J genes are TRBV15 and TRBJ1-1, with the D segment identity uncertain. The source of this sequence is a human donor in good health. The sample consisted of naive CD4+ T cells from blood cultured with dendritic cells. The cell subset or site label corresponds to: CD45RA+ naive T cells. The DNA reads TGTGCCACCAGCAGAGATTTCGGCAGGCGCGACATGAACACTGAAGCTTTCTTT. Its translation reads: CATSRDFGRRDMNTEAFF. The full variable domain, completed from the reference TRBV15 and TRBJ1-1 proteins outside the CDR3, reads DAMVIQNPRYQVTQFGKPVTLSCSQTLNHNVMYWYQQKSSQAPKLLFHYYDKDFNNEADTPDNFQSRRPNTSFCFLDIRSPGLGDTAMYLCATSRDFGRRDMNTEAFFGQGTRLTVV.